What follows is one TCR beta chain and its context. This sample is drawn from a study of cytotoxic CD8 clonotypes in ibrutinib-treated CLL. Using immunoSEQ multiplex PCR, the repertoire was profiled, and TCRdb retains in-frame clones only, with some absent. The top ten hold roughly 6% of the sample, which has tens of thousands of clones, around 65% seen once. This CDR3 contains 11 residues. The V and J ends lost 2 bases and 6 bases respectively, with 7 bases between them. Germline V gene sequence: CDR1 DFQATT, CDR2 SNEGSKA (reference sequence). Sequencing used PBMCs, obtained after 12 months of ibrutinib treatment. The rearrangement uses TRBV20-1 and TRBJ1-1, with no clear D. This clonotype was sampled from a human donor with chronic lymphocytic leukemia. CDR3 bases: TGCAGTGCTAGACTTCGACCTGAAGCTTTCTTT. As protein: CSARLRPEAFF.